The rows below give T cell receptor beta chains drawn from one sample of a study of CD8+ T cells in alopecia areata. TCRdb keeps only in-frame clones here, not all; method: immunoSEQ multiplex PCR. There are some 80,000 clones in the sample; approximately 72% occur only once, and roughly a quarter lies in the top ten. Specimen: CD8+ T cells sorted from blood, collected at week 24, from a patient treated with tofacitinib. The receptor set was obtained from a human donor with alopecia areata. Both conserved end residues are trimmed from each CDR3. Each record gives: V gene, CDR3 protein.

TRBV5-5 | ASSLGTYKSRAEAF
TRBV10-3 | ASSLATAGATEAF
TRBV6-6 | ASSYLQVGGTEAF
TRBV7-7 | ASSSTAERATDTQY
TRBV7-2 | ASSLQGFGNQPQH
TRBV19 | ASRGGLQELF
TRBV4-3 | ASSRGVGGNTEAF
TRBV27 | ASSSSGGAQETQY
TRBV7-9 | ASSSTGGIRTNEQF
TRBV9 | ASSVGDRAYEQY
TRBV4-2 | ASSQEGDRGQGWRQETQY
TRBV7-2 | ASSPGTRVAYNEQF
TRBV15 | ATRGEGLQPQH
TRBV29-1 | SVHDFYEQY
TRBV30 | AWSSSANTGELF
TRBV30 | AWSRSGIQETQY
TRBV5-4 | ASSVRTGNADTQY
TRBV7-6 | ASSLLGGMAYEQY
TRBV7-9 | ASSSLGPLQTAC
TRBV5-1 | ASSLGQGGPEAF
TRBV7-6 | ASSLGYGTGSYEQY
TRBV29-1 | SAEGRSNAEAF
TRBV27 | ASSLGYSYEQY
TRBV14 | ASSDRGSYEQY
TRBV6-5 | ASSLQNEQF
TRBV6-5 | ASIPGGAAEAF
TRBV7-9 | ASSLISRASGTQY
TRBV4-3 | ASRGGNTEAF
TRBV5-1 | ASSFHAQGGTEAF
TRBV2 | ASSEGQGFWAGELF
TRBV5-1 | ASSQHHGRGRTDTQY
TRBV5-1 | ASSLSGAGTEAF
TRBV6-5 | ASSGGEYNEQF
TRBV7-9 | ASSSGQGAWETQY
TRBV11-2 | ASTQTRDEQY
TRBV7-8 | ASSLTGSYNEQF
TRBV13 | ASSLGPGTDYGYT
TRBV29-1 | SVRGIYEQY
TRBV5-1 | ASSLGGINTGELF
TRBV28 | ASNPQRRNQPQH
TRBV2 | ASSVGQGYEQY
TRBV10-3 | AISGGRPGDYGYT